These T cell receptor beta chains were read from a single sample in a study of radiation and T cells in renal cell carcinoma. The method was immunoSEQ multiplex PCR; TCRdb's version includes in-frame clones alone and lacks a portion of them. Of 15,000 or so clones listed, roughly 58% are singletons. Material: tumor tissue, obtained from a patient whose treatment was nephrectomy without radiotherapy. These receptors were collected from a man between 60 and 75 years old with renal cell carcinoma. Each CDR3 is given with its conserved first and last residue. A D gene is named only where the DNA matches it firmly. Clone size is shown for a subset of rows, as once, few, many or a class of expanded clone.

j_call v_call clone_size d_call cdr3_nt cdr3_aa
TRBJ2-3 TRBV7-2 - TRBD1 TGTGCCAGCAGCTTTACAGGGGGGCGGGATACGCAGTATTTT CASSFTGGRDTQYF
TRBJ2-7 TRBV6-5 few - TGTGCCAGCAGGCGTGGGACGGATACCTACGAGCAGTACTTC CASRRGTDTYEQYF
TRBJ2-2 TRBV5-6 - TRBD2 TGTGCCAGCAGCTTGGGGAGCGGGGGCGGCGGGGAGCTGTTTTTT CASSLGSGGGGELFF
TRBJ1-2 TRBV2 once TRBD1 TGTGCCAGCAGCGTACAGGACAGGGGGTCCTCTGGCTACACCTTC CASSVQDRGSSGYTF
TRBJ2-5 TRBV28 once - TGTGCCACCAACGGGGGCCAAGAGACCCAGTACTTC CATNGGQETQYF
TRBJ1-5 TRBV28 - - TGTGCCACCGTCCGGGGGCCAGGAAACAATCAGCCCCAGCATTTT CATVRGPGNNQPQHF
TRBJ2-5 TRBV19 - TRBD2 TGTGCCAGTAGTACCAGCGGGGGGGCGAGAGAGACCCAGTACTTC CASSTSGGARETQYF
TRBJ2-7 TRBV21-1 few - TGTGCCAGCAGCAAATCCATGCTGGACTCCTACTCCTACGAGCAGTACTTC CASSKSMLDSYSYEQYF
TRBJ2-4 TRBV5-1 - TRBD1 TGCGCCAGCAGCTGGGGGCCGGGACAGGGAGGGAACATTCAGTACTTC CASSWGPGQGGNIQYF
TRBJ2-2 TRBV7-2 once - TGTGCCAGCAGCCTAGTGACAGTTGGGAACGGGGAGCTGTTTTTT CASSLVTVGNGELFF
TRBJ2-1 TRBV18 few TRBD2 TGTGCCAGCTCACCCCTCCCCAGCGGGGGTTACAATGAGCAGTTCTTC CASSPLPSGGYNEQFF
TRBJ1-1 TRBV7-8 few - TGTGCCAGCAGTCAACCGGGAGGTTTGGTGAACACTGAAGCTTTCTTT CASSQPGGLVNTEAFF
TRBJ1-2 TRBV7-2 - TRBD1 TGTGCCAGCAGCCCACAGGGGGGCGATGGCTACACCTTC CASSPQGGDGYTF
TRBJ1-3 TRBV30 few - TGTGCCTGGAAAAAGGGAGGAAACACCATATATTTT CAWKKGGNTIYF
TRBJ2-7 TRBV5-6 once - TGTGCCAGCAGGGGGGGACATGTTAGGCCCTACGAGCAGTACTTC CASRGGHVRPYEQYF
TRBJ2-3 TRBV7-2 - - TGTGCCAGCAGCGGGACCACATTAGGCCGAGGGTCGCAGTATTTT CASSGTTLGRGSQYF
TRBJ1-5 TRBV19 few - TGTGCCAGTAGTATTCCGGCTAACAATCAGCCCCAGCATTTT CASSIPANNQPQHF
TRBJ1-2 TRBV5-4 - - TGTGCCAGCAGCCGCTCGGGTGGAAACTATGGCTACACCTTC CASSRSGGNYGYTF
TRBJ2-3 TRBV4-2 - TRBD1 TGTGCCAGCAGCCAAGATCAAGGACAGGGCGCAGATACGCAGTATTTT CASSQDQGQGADTQYF
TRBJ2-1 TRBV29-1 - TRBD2 TGCAGCGTTGATAGGGGGGGGACTAGCGGGACCGAGGAGCAGTTCTTC CSVDRGGTSGTEEQFF
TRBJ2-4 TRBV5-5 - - TGTGCCAGCGCACCCGGCCCGCGAAACATTCAGTACTTC CASAPGPRNIQYF
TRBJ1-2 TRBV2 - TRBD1 TGTGCCAGCAACTCCGGGACAGGGGGCGCAGGCTATGGCTACACCTTC CASNSGTGGAGYGYTF
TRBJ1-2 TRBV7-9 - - TGTGCCAGCAGCTTAGCGGGGGGACTAAGAGGCTACACCTTC CASSLAGGLRGYTF
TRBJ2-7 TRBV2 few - TGTGCCAGCAGGCGGGACGGCGCAACCGAGCAGTACTTC CASRRDGATEQYF
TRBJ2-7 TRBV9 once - TGTGCCAGCAGCGTAGCTCCGGGACAAGCCTACGAGCAGTACTTC CASSVAPGQAYEQYF
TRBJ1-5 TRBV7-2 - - TGTGCCAGCAGTAAAGACAGAACTAATCAGCCCCAGCATTTT CASSKDRTNQPQHF
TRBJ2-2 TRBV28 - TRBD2 TGTGCCAGCAGCCCGGCTAGCGGGGGGTTGGCCACCGGGGAGCTGTTTTTT CASSPASGGLATGELFF
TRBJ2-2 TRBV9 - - TGTGCCAGCAGCGTAGGGAGTGGGGTCGGGGAGCTGTTTTTT CASSVGSGVGELFF
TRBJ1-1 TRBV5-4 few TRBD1 TGTGCCAGCAGCTGGGGACAGGGGGACACTGAAGCTTTCTTT CASSWGQGDTEAFF
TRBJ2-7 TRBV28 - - TGTGCCAGCAAGGCGACGCGGTTGTACTTC CASKATRLYF
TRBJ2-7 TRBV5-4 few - TGTGCCAGCAGCCCCGGGAGCCCCTACGAGCAGTACTTC CASSPGSPYEQYF
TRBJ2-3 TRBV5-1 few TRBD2 TGCGCCAGCAGCTTGGCGGGAGGGCCAGGTACAGATACGCAGTATTTT CASSLAGGPGTDTQYF
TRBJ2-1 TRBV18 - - TGTGCCAGCTCATCGCTAGGCAATGAGCAGTTCTTC CASSSLGNEQFF
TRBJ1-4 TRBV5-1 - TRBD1 TGCGCCAGCAGCTTGGAGACAGGGGGCAAAGTCCTGCTGTTTTTT CASSLETGGKVLLFF
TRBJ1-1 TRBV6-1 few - TGTGCCAGCAGTGACGACTTATTCCCCTTGAACACTGAAGCTTTCTTT CASSDDLFPLNTEAFF
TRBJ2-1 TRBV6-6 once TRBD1 TGTGCCAGAGCTCGCACAGGGGGCGGTGAGCAGTTCTTC CARARTGGGEQFF
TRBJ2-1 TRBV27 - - TGTGCCAGCAGTTCACTGGCGGACCTCAGCGGGAATGAGCAGTTCTTC CASSSLADLSGNEQFF
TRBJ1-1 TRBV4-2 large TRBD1 TGTGCCAGCAGCCAAGATCGAATTGGGACAGGCGCCCGCATGAACACTGAAGCTTTCTTT CASSQDRIGTGARMNTEAFF
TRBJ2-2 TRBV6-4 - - TGTGCCAGCAGCCCGACAGGCGGGGAGCTGTTTTTT CASSPTGGELFF
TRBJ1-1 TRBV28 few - TGTGCCAGCAGCAGGGGCAACACTGAAGCTTTCTTT CASSRGNTEAFF
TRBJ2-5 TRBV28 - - TGTGCCAGCAGTTTAGGGGGCTGGGGAGAGACCCAGTACTTC CASSLGGWGETQYF
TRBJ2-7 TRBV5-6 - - TGTGCCAGCAGCTTTTATGGGGCTCTCGTATACGAGCAGTACTTC CASSFYGALVYEQYF
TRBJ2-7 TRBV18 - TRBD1 TGTGCCAGCTCTCAACCGGGACAGGGGGGCCACGAGCAGTACTTC CASSQPGQGGHEQYF
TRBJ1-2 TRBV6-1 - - TGTGCCAGCAGTATAGGGAGTAGGAAGGATGGCTACACCTTC CASSIGSRKDGYTF
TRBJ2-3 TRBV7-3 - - TGTGCCAGCAGCTTAGGCGGGACCACAGATACGCAGTATTTT CASSLGGTTDTQYF
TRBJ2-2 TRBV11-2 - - TGTGCCAGCAGCCTAGGGCGGGGCTCGGGGACCGGGGAGCTGTTTTTT CASSLGRGSGTGELFF
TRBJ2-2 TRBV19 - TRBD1 TGTGCCACTCGAAGCGACAGGGAGAACACCGGGGAGCTGTTTTTT CATRSDRENTGELFF
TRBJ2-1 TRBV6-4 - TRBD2 TGTGCCAGCAGTGACTCTCTGACTAGCGGGGATTACAATGAGCAGTTCTTC CASSDSLTSGDYNEQFF
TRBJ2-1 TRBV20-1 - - TGCAGTGCTAGAGATCGGGAGCAGTTCTTC CSARDREQFF
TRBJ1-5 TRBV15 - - TGTGCCACCAGCTGGGCTAGCAATCAGCCCCAGCATTTT CATSWASNQPQHF
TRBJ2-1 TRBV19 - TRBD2 TGTGCCAGTAGTATAGATCCCCTAGCGGGGGGCGGGAATGAGCAGTTCTTC CASSIDPLAGGGNEQFF
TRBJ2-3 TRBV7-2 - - TGTGCCAGCAGCTGGCGTCGGTCTAGCGAAGATACGCAGTATTTT CASSWRRSSEDTQYF
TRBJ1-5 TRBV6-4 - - TGTGCCAGGAGGGGCGGGGATCAGCCCCAGCATTTT CARRGGDQPQHF
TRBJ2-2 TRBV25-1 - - TGTGCCAGCCTTACGAACACCGGGGAGCTGTTTTTT CASLTNTGELFF
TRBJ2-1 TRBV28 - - TGTGCCAGCAGCTCCCAGGGGACACTACCGGAGGAGCAGTTCTTC CASSSQGTLPEEQFF
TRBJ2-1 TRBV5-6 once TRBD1 TGTGCCAGCAGCTTTTTAGACAGGGACCCCAATGAGCAGTTCTTC CASSFLDRDPNEQFF
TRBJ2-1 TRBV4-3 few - TGCGCCAGCAGGGGGTGGGGAAATGAGCAGTTCTTC CASRGWGNEQFF
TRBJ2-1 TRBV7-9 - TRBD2 TGTGCCAGCAGCTTATCTCTAGCGGGCTCCTACAATGAGCAGTTCTTC CASSLSLAGSYNEQFF
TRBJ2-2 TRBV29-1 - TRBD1 TGCAGCGCTGACAGGGTCGGCACCGGGGAGCTGTTTTTT CSADRVGTGELFF
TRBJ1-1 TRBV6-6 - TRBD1 TGTGCCAGCAGACTGACAGGGGGCGACACTGAAGCTTTCTTT CASRLTGGDTEAFF